Shown below are 19 T cell receptor beta chains from a single sample sequenced in a study of radiotherapy plus CTLA-4 blockade in lung cancer. Generated by immunoSEQ multiplex PCR, the TCRdb table keeps only in-frame clones and is missing some. Of 80,000 to 100,000 clones in the sample, 75% to 90% were seen once. Sequenced material: peripheral blood, taken from a patient treated with radiotherapy plus ipilimumab. These receptors all come from a human donor with non-small cell lung cancer who had a partial response to radiotherapy plus ipilimumab.

V gene TRBV29-1 combines with J gene TRBJ1-2; 8 bases are a match to TRBD1. Germline trimming cut 7 bases from V and 4 bases from J; bases unmatched to any gene: 14. The germline V gene encodes CDR1 SQVTM and CDR2 ANQGSEA. This CDR3 contains 15 residues. The CDR3 loop reads CSAVGGAGGGYGYTF. CDR3 DNA sequence: TGCAGCGCCGTCGGCGGGGCAGGGGGCGGCTATGGCTACACCTTC.

This sequence joins TRBV7-9 and TRBJ2-5, with TRBD2 matching 10 bases. The assigned J gene may be wrong: the sequence end matches TRBJ2-7 better. This CDR3 is built from 16 residues. Germline assignment: CDR1 SEHNR and CDR2 FQNEAQ (reference sequence). The DNA of the CDR3 is TGTGCCAGCAGCCCCGGGGGGCTAGCGGGAGCCTACGAGCAGTACTTC. Its translation: CASSPGGLAGAYEQYF.

The genes are TRBV6-5 and TRBJ2-5; TRBD2 aligns across 7 bases. The V gene end was trimmed by 6 bases and the J gene end by 5 bases; junction bases not matched to a gene: 12. The CDR3 totals 15 residues. CDR1 MNHEY and CDR2 SVGAGI come from the germline V gene. CDR3 region: CASRAGAMGGETQYF. DNA of the CDR3: TGTGCCAGCAGGGCGGGAGCGATGGGGGGGGAGACCCAGTACTTC.

The chain has TRBV7-9 and TRBJ2-2; D perhaps matches TRBD2 (6 bases). The germline V gene has CDR1 SEHNR and CDR2 FQNEAQ (reference sequence). The CDR3 length is 13 residues. With 4 bases removed from V and 5 bases from J, the gap between germline ends came to 8 bases. CDR3 protein: CASSSAGTGELFF. The CDR3 DNA is TGTGCCAGCAGCTCCGCGGGAACCGGGGAGCTGTTTTTT.

This sequence joins TRBV6-6 and TRBJ2-3, with D possibly TRBD2 on 6 matching bases. The germline V gene encodes CDR1 MNHNY and CDR2 SVGAGI (reference sequence). The CDR3 runs to 15 residues. V lost 5 bases and J lost 4, with 16 bases in between. This CDR3 is CASSPRGGMADTQYF. CDR3 coding DNA: TGTGCCAGCAGTCCCCGTGGAGGGATGGCAGATACGCAGTATTTT.

CDR3 bases: TGTGCCAGCAGTCCCCTTTTGAACACCGGGGAGCTGTTTTTT. The encoded protein is CASSPLLNTGELFF. This chain uses TRBV27 with TRBJ2-2; unclear D gene. The V end lost 5 bases, the J end lost 1 base, and 8 bases lay between the germline ends. Germline V gene lookup returns CDR1 MNHEY and CDR2 SMNVEV (reference sequence). The CDR3 loop spans 14 amino acids.

The chain combines TRBV2 with TRBJ2-1; tentative D call: TRBD1 (6 bases). V was shortened by 7 bases and J by 3 bases, with 10 bases between the two germline ends. There are 13 residues in the CDR3. Germline V gives CDR1 SNHLY, CDR2 FYNNEI. CDR3 sequence reads: CASTTDSYNEQFF. CDR3 nucleotides: TGTGCCAGCACTACGGACAGCTACAATGAGCAGTTCTTC.

The chain couples TRBV15 to TRBJ2-1; the D gene is possibly TRBD1 (5 bases). This CDR3 is 15 amino acids long. Germline CDR1 reads LNHNV; CDR2 reads YYDKDF (reference sequence). Trimming left V 4 bases short and J 0 bases short, with 10 bases between. CDR3 nucleotides: TGTGCCACCAGCAAACAGGCGAGCTCCTACAATGAGCAGTTCTTC. Translated: CATSKQASSYNEQFF.

The V and J genes are TRBV7-2 and TRBJ1-1; no definite D call. V was cut by 3 bases and J by 1 base, with 12 bases left in between. Germline assignment: CDR1 SGHTA and CDR2 FQGNSA. The CDR3 consists of 15 residues. CDR3 sequence (DNA): TGTGCCAGCAGCTTTCCGGGAAAGGCGAACACTGAAGCTTTCTTT. Its translation: CASSFPGKANTEAFF.

The J gene is TRBJ2-7, the V gene TRBV10-3; D gene unclear. The CDR3 runs 12 residues. Germline V CDR1 and CDR2: ENHRY, SYGVKD. V lost 1 base to trimming and J lost 7 bases, with 8 bases between them. Here the CDR3 reads CAISELFGEQYF. CDR3 nucleotides: TGTGCCATCAGTGAGTTGTTCGGGGAGCAGTACTTC.

The rearrangement uses TRBV18 and TRBJ1-2; D is possibly TRBD1 (6 bases). The CDR3 runs 14 residues. Per germline, CDR1 KGHSH and CDR2 LQKENI. Trimming removed 1 base from V and 8 bases from J, with 14 bases in between. CDR3 in DNA: TGTGCCAGCTCACCACTAGGGGGTGAGGAGGGCTACACCTTC. Protein sequence: CASSPLGGEEGYTF.

This chain connects TRBV2 to TRBJ2-7, with 11 bases lining up with TRBD2. Trimming took 5 bases from V and 3 from J; bases not matched to a gene: 3. The CDR3 loop spans 14 amino acids. CDR1 is SNHLY and CDR2 is FYNNEI in the germline V gene. The CDR3 sequence: CASSTSGSIYEQYF. In nucleotides, the CDR3 is TGTGCCAGCAGTACTAGCGGGAGTATCTACGAGCAGTACTTC.

V and J are TRBV27 and TRBJ1-2; 9 bases agree with TRBD1. CDR1 is MNHEY and CDR2 is SMNVEV in the germline V gene (reference sequence). J was trimmed by 8 bases and V by 2 bases; bases with no gene match: 6. The CDR3 is made up of 14 amino acids. CDR3: CASSLEDRGGGYTF. CDR3 bases: TGTGCCAGCAGTTTAGAGGACAGGGGAGGCGGCTACACCTTC.

This clone was seen only a few times. The genes are TRBV15 and TRBJ1-4, with D possibly matching TRBD1 (6 bases). The CDR3 runs 19 residues. Germline CDR1 LNHNV, CDR2 YYDKDF (reference sequence). V lost 4 bases and J 0 bases, leaving 21 bases between the germline ends. The CDR3 loop reads CATSKIKDSDFATNEKLFF. CDR3 sequence (DNA): TGTGCCACCAGCAAGATCAAGGACAGCGACTTCGCAACTAATGAAAAACTGTTTTTT.

This rearrangement joins TRBV2 to TRBJ2-5; 9 nucleotides agree with TRBD1. V trimming: 8 bases; J trimming: 4 bases; junction bases outside the gene matches: 2. The CDR3 runs 12 residues. Germline CDR1 and CDR2: SNHLY and FYNNEI. As DNA, the CDR3 is TGTGCCAGCGAGGACAGGGGAGAGACCCAGTACTTC. Protein: CASEDRGETQYF.

The chain joins TRBV6-4 to TRBJ2-1; TRBD2 is a possible D gene (5 bases). This CDR3 has 16 amino acids. V was trimmed by 0 bases and J by 4 bases, leaving 13 bases between them. CDR1 and CDR2 (germline): MRHNA, SNTAGT. This CDR3 reads CASSDSLASRYNEQFF. The CDR3, as DNA: TGTGCCAGCAGTGACTCCCTCGCTAGCCGGTACAATGAGCAGTTCTTC.

V usage is TRBV20-1 and J usage is TRBJ1-1; unclear D gene. Germline V CDR1 and CDR2: DFQATT, SNEGSKA (reference sequence). CDR3 length: 11 residues. The ends were cut back, 4 bases at V and 11 bases at J, with 14 bases in the middle. In DNA, the CDR3 is TGCAGTGCTACCCCCGGGATCGGGGCTTTCTTT. Translation gives CSATPGIGAFF.

This clone was observed once. V usage is TRBV9 and J usage is TRBJ2-3; 10 bases are shared with TRBD2. Germline-derived CDR1 and CDR2 are SGDLS and YYNGEE. V was clipped by 2 bases and J by 4 bases; unmatched bases: 16. The CDR3 covers 19 residues. The CDR3 DNA is TGTGCCAGCAGCGTGAGCCCCCCTCCCCTAGCGGGAGTGGCAGATACGCAGTATTTT. Its translation is CASSVSPPPLAGVADTQYF.

The gene calls are TRBV5-1 and TRBJ2-1, with TRBD2 matching 11 bases. The CDR3 is made up of 15 amino acids. Per the germline V gene, CDR1 is SGHRS and CDR2 is YFSETQ. The V gene end was trimmed by 2 bases and the J gene end by 8 bases; junction bases not matched to a gene: 6. The DNA for the CDR3 is TGCGCCAGCAGCTTTTTAGCGGGAGGGGGCGATGAGCAGTTCTTC. It encodes CASSFLAGGGDEQFF.